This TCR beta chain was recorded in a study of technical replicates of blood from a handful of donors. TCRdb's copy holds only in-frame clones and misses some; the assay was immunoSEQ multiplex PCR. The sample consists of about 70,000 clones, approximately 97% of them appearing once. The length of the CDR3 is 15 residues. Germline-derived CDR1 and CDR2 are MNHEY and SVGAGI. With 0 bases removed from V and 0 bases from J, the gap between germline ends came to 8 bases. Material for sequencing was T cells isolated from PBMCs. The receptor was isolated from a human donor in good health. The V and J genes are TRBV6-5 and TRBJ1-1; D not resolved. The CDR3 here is CASSYSTSLNTEAFF. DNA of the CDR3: TGTGCCAGCAGTTACTCGACTTCATTGAACACTGAAGCTTTCTTT.